A single sample is the source of the 10 T cell receptor beta chains below, sequenced in a study of response to subunit inactivated influenza vaccine (dated by TCRdb to the late 2010s). The protocol used for the library was RT-PCR. Sequencing relied on an Illumina HiSeq 2500. TCRdb took the public reads, trimmed them with fastp at Q25, ran MiXCR for clone calling and kept in-frame beta chains. Identical CDR3 proteins give one entry, which carries the most common genes and DNA. Recorded for this sample are 500,000 to 650,000 distinct CDR3 sequences; less than 10% of them occurred a single time. The ten largest clones represent roughly 13% of the sample. Sequencing was performed on PBMCs from blood, taken less than 25 months after vaccination. The source of these receptors is a man between 50 and 70 years old who received an inactivated influenza vaccine. Donor details come from another sample of the same person, matched by shared clones.

This clonotype has ten or more counts. The chain combines TRBV6-1 with TRBJ1-1; unclear D gene. Germline-derived CDR1 and CDR2 are MNHNS and SASEGT. Trimming shortened V by 6 bases and J by 4 bases, and 12 bases separated the two germline ends. The CDR3 extends over 13 amino acids. In DNA, the CDR3 is TGTGCCAGCAGCCATACGGGCAGCACTGAAGCTTTCTTT. Translation: CASSHTGSTEAFF.

The J gene is TRBJ2-2, the V gene TRBV6-1; no clear D gene. CDR1 is MNHNS and CDR2 is SASEGT in the germline V gene. V lost 6 bases and J lost 8, with 16 bases in between. This CDR3 has 14 amino acids. CDR3 DNA sequence: TGTGCCAGCAGCTTCAAGTGGAACAGTGGGGAGCTGTTTTTT. Protein: CASSFKWNSGELFF.

This clonotype was seen a few times. The chain carries TRBV9 and TRBJ2-2, with D perhaps TRBD2 (6 bases). CDR3 length: 15 residues. The germline V and J ends were trimmed by 0 bases and 3 bases, with 9 bases remaining between them. From germline, CDR1 is SGDLS and CDR2 YYNGEE. The CDR3 spells CASSVGGLDTGELFF. The CDR3 nucleotides read TGTGCCAGCAGCGTAGGGGGACTCGACACCGGGGAGCTGTTTTTT.

This chain links TRBV20-1 with TRBJ1-4; possibly TRBD1 for D (5 bases). The CDR3 covers 13 residues. From germline, CDR1 is DFQATT and CDR2 SNEGSKA (reference sequence). V shed 4 bases and J shed 0 bases, with 6 bases lying between them. The CDR3 nucleotides read TGCAGTGCTAAGGGACCAACTAATGAAAAACTGTTTTTT. It is translated as CSAKGPTNEKLFF.

V gene TRBV11-2 combines with J gene TRBJ1-1; possibly TRBD1 for D (6 bases). V was pared by 5 bases and J by 2 bases, with 18 bases between. The CDR3 loop spans 16 amino acids. Germline V CDR1 and CDR2: SGHAT, FQNNGV. The chain's CDR3 is CASSPGTGTTNTEAFF. The DNA for the CDR3 is TGTGCCAGCAGCCCCGGCACCGGGACAACTAACACTGAAGCTTTCTTT. Based on the CDR3 plus reference TRBV11-2 and TRBJ1-1, the full variable domain is EAGVAQSPRYKIIEKRQSVAFWCNPISGHATLYWYQQILGQGPKLLIQFQNNGVVDDSQLPKDRFSAERLKGVDSTLKIQPAKLEDSAVYLCASSPGTGTTNTEAFFGQGTRLTVV.

V gene TRBV20-1 combines with J gene TRBJ1-1, with no clear D. This CDR3 comprises 13 residues. V lost 5 bases and J 0 bases, leaving 10 bases between the germline ends. The germline gives CDR1 DFQATT, CDR2 SNEGSKA (reference sequence). The CDR3 nucleotides are TGCAGTGCTCTCCAGAATTTGAACACTGAAGCTTTCTTT. Amino acid sequence: CSALQNLNTEAFF.

The chain links TRBV20-1 to TRBJ2-3; D possibly uses TRBD1 or TRBD2 (5 bases each). Per germline, CDR1 DFQATT and CDR2 SNEGSKA (reference sequence). The V end lost 5 bases, the J end lost 4 bases, and 16 bases lay between the germline ends. The CDR3 covers 14 residues. CDR3 residues: CSAPEAVGPDTQYF. The CDR3 region has the DNA TGCAGTGCTCCCGAAGCGGTGGGGCCAGATACGCAGTATTTT.

The chain couples TRBV6-5 to TRBJ2-5; 14 nucleotides match TRBD2. The CDR3 has 19 residues. The junction had 15 bases not matched to a gene; V was cut back by 4 bases and J by 5 bases. From germline, CDR1 is MNHEY and CDR2 SVGAGI. CDR3 amino acids: CASSFYSTGLAGVLETQYF. CDR3 sequence (DNA): TGTGCCAGCAGTTTCTACTCGACGGGACTAGCGGGGGTCCTGGAGACCCAGTACTTC.

Concerning this clonotype: The conserved closing phenylalanine or tryptophan is absent in this CDR3, likely reflecting a read error. V usage is TRBV20-1 and J usage is TRBJ2-1; TRBD2 matches 8 bases. The CDR3 spans 12 residues. Germline V gene sequence: CDR1 DFQATT, CDR2 SNEGSKA (reference sequence). V shed 6 bases and J 9 bases; nucleotides not matched to a gene: 7. CDR3 DNA sequence: TGCAGTGCCGGACTAGCTGTAGGTGAGCAGTTCTCC. Translation: CSAGLAVGEQFS.

The chain has TRBV5-1 and TRBJ1-4; no clear D gene. Germline V gene lookup returns CDR1 SGHRS and CDR2 YFSETQ. This CDR3 is 15 amino acids long. Trimming took off 2 bases at V and 8 bases at J, with 16 bases between the two ends. CDR3 protein: CASSLNGGLGEKLFF. In DNA, the CDR3 is TGCGCCAGCAGCTTAAATGGAGGTTTAGGGGAAAAACTGTTTTTT. Full variable domain (outside the CDR3, taken from reference TRBV5-1 and TRBJ1-4): KAGVTQTPRYLIKTRGQQVTLSCSPISGHRSVSWYQQTPGQGLQFLFEYFSETQRNKGNFPGRFSGRQFSNSRSEMNVSTLELGDSALYLCASSLNGGLGEKLFFGSGTQLSVL.